This T cell receptor beta chain appears in the sequencing data of a study of response to subunit inactivated influenza vaccine. Study-wide results and limits: The authors proposed limited new T cell recruitment per seasonal influenza vaccination.

TCRdb reprocessed the RT-PCR reads with MiXCR, giving one entry per CDR3 protein. The sample comprises a few hundred thousand distinct CDR3 sequences, less than 7.5% of which are singletons, and around 13% rests with the top ten. Ten or more counts support this clonotype. The antigen is not known. An end of the junction differs from the germline gene, which may be a read error. Germline V gene sequence: CDR1 MDHEN, CDR2 SYDVKM. The CDR3 runs 15 residues. The receptor was derived from a man in his fifties or sixties who received an inactivated influenza vaccine. The chain couples TRBV28 to TRBJ2-7; 10 bases are a match to TRBD2. The sequenced sample was PBMCs from blood, obtained roughly 24 months after vaccination. CDR3 nucleotide sequence: TGTGCCAGCAGTCCTTCACACCTAGCGGGAGTCGATTTTAACTTC. It is translated as CASSPSHLAGVDFNF.